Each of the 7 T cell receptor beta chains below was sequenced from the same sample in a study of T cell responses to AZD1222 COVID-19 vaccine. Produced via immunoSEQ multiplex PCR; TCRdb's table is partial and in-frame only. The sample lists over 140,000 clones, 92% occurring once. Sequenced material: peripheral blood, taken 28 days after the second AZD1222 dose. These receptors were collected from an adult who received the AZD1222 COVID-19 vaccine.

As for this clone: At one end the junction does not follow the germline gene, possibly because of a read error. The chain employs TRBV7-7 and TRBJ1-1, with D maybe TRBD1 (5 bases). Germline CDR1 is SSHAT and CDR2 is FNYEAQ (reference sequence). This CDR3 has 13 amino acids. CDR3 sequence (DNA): TGTGCTAGCAGCCGGGACCGAAACACTGAAGCTTTCTTT. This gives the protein CASSRDRNTEAFF.

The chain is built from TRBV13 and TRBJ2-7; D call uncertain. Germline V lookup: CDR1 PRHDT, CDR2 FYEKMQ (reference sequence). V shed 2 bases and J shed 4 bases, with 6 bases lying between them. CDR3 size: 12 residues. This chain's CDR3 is CASSLRNYEQYF. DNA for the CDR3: TGTGCCAGCAGCTTACGAAATTACGAGCAGTACTTC.

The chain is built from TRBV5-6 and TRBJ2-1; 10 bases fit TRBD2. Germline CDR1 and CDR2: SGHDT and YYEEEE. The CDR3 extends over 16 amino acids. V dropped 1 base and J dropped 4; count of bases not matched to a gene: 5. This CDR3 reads CASSLRPTSGYNEQFF. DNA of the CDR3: TGTGCCAGCAGCTTGCGTCCGACTAGCGGGTACAATGAGCAGTTCTTC. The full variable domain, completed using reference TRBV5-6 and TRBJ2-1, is DAGVTQSPTHLIKTRGQQVTLRCSPKSGHDTVSWYQQALGQGPQFIFQYYEEEERQRGNFPDRFSGHQFPNYSSELNVNALLLGDSALYLCASSLRPTSGYNEQFFGPGTRLTVL.

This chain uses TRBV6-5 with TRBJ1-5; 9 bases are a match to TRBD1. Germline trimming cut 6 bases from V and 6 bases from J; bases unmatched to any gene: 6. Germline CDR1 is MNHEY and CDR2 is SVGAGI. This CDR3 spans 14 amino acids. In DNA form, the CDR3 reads TGTGCCAGCAGAGGACAGGGGAACAGTCAGCCCCAGCATTTT. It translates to CASRGQGNSQPQHF.

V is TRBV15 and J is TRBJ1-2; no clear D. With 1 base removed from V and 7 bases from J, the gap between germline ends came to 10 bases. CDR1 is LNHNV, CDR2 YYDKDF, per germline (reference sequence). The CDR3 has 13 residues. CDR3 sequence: CATSRVVSSGYTF. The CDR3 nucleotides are TGTGCCACCAGCAGAGTCGTGAGTTCTGGCTACACCTTC. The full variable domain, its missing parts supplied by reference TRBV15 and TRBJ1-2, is DAMVIQNPRYQVTQFGKPVTLSCSQTLNHNVMYWYQQKSSQAPKLLFHYYDKDFNNEADTPDNFQSRRPNTSFCFLDIRSPGLGDTAMYLCATSRVVSSGYTFGSGTRLTVV.

CDR3 amino acids: CASSLKNQETQYF. As DNA, the CDR3 is TGTGCCAGCAGCTTGAAGAACCAAGAGACCCAGTACTTC. The V and J genes are TRBV5-4 and TRBJ2-5, with D hard to call. The ends were cut back, 1 base at V and 0 bases at J, with 4 bases in the middle. CDR3 size: 13 residues. Germline CDR1 SGHNT, CDR2 YYREEE (reference sequence).

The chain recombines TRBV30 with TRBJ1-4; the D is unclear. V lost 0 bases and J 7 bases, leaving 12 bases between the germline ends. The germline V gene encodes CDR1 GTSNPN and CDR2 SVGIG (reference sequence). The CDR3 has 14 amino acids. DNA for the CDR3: TGTGCCTGGAGTGTAAGGAGGGCGAGTGAAAAACTGTTTTTT. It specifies CAWSVRRASEKLFF.